Shown below are 11 T cell receptor beta chains from a single sample sequenced in a study of PD-1 blockade in classical Hodgkin lymphoma. Using immunoSEQ multiplex PCR, the repertoire was profiled, and TCRdb retains in-frame clones only, with some absent. The sample holds more than 50,000 clones; 71% are singletons and the top ten take over 7.5%. Each patient relapsed following autologous stem cell transplantation, and prior brentuximab vedotin exposure differed. The specimen comprised peripheral blood mononuclear cells (PBMCs), sampled before the second cycle of nivolumab. The receptors come from a human donor with classical Hodgkin lymphoma.

This rearrangement joins TRBV12-5 to TRBJ2-3; D may be TRBD1 or TRBD2 (6 bases each). Germline values: CDR1 LGHNT, CDR2 FRNRAP. The V end lost 6 bases, the J end lost 3 bases, and 16 bases lay between the germline ends. The CDR3 spans 15 residues. CDR3 coding DNA: TGTGCTAGTGGGTGGGGGGCATATCCTACAGATACGCAGTATTTT. Translation gives CASGWGAYPTDTQYF.

This clone was detected only a few times. The gene calls are TRBV29-1 and TRBJ2-1; TRBD2 aligns across 10 bases. V shed 6 bases and J 4 bases; nucleotides not matched to a gene: 18. The CDR3 spans 18 residues. CDR1 is SQVTM, CDR2 ANQGSEA, per germline. The CDR3 loop is CSVAPGTSESWRYNEQFF. In DNA, the CDR3 is TGCAGCGTCGCCCCCGGGACTAGCGAGTCTTGGAGGTACAATGAGCAGTTCTTC.

This chain uses TRBV11-1 with TRBJ1-1; TRBD1 agrees at 7 bases. The CDR3 length is 13 residues. V dropped 8 bases and J dropped 2; count of bases not matched to a gene: 5. The germline V gene encodes CDR1 SGHAT and CDR2 FQDESV (reference sequence). The CDR3 nucleotides are TGTGCCAGCGCGGGGACAGACAACACTGAAGCTTTCTTT. Residues: CASAGTDNTEAFF.

The table lists this clone with a few counts. The V and J genes are TRBV11-1 and TRBJ1-1; D is unclear. There are 11 residues in the CDR3. Looked up from germline, CDR1 is SGHAT and CDR2 is FQDESV (reference sequence). The V end was cut by 1 base, the J end by 7 bases, with 4 bases between. The CDR3 sequence: CASSLGNEAFF. In nucleotides, the CDR3 is TGTGCCAGCAGCTTAGGCAATGAAGCTTTCTTT. Full variable domain (missing parts from reference TRBV11-1 and TRBJ1-1): EAEVAQSPRYKITEKSQAVAFWCDPISGHATLYWYRQILGQGPELLVQFQDESVVDDSQLPKDRFSAERLKGVDSTLKIQPAELGDSAMYLCASSLGNEAFFGQGTRLTVV.

Only a few counts were recorded for this clone. The chain joins TRBV6-1 to TRBJ1-1; D gene unclear. The V and J ends lost 3 bases and 14 bases respectively, with 4 bases between them. The CDR3 spans 8 residues. Germline V gene data show CDR1 as MNHNS and CDR2 as SASEGT. For the CDR3, the DNA is TGTGCCAGCAGTGATTCATTCTTT. Amino acid sequence: CASSDSFF.

This chain joins TRBV6-6 and TRBJ2-1, with TRBD2 matching over 7 bases. V shed 6 bases, J shed 6 bases, and the junction held 8 bases outside the gene matches. CDR3 length: 14 amino acids. Germline values: CDR1 MNHNY, CDR2 SVGAGI (reference sequence). The CDR3 region has the DNA TGTGCCAGCAGCCGACTAGCAGGGTCCAATGAGCAGTTCTTC. This gives the protein CASSRLAGSNEQFF.

The rearrangement links TRBV5-6 to TRBJ2-7; D uncertain. Germline lookup yields CDR1 SGHDT and CDR2 YYEEEE. Trimming removed 0 bases at V and 0 bases at J, with 10 bases between. This CDR3 spans 15 amino acids. This CDR3 reads CASSLGPATSYEQYF. CDR3 in DNA: TGTGCCAGCAGCTTGGGTCCAGCCACCTCCTACGAGCAGTACTTC.

V is TRBV5-1 and J is TRBJ1-6; D ambiguous. The CDR3 runs to 17 residues. Deletions cut 1 base from V and 0 bases from J, with 11 bases between. Germline CDR1 SGHRS, CDR2 YFSETQ. In nucleotides, the CDR3 is TGCGCCAGCAGCTTGCAGGCAGGAAACTCCTATAATTCACCCCTCCACTTT. Translating gives CASSLQAGNSYNSPLHF.

This clone was recorded a few times. V gene TRBV30 combines with J gene TRBJ1-1; D gene unclear. CDR1 GTSNPN and CDR2 SVGIG come from the germline V gene (reference sequence). Trimming cost V 2 bases and J 2 bases, with 6 bases left between them. This CDR3 spans 12 amino acids. The CDR3 reads CAWSRFNTEAFF. The DNA of the CDR3 is TGTGCCTGGAGTCGGTTCAACACTGAAGCTTTCTTT.

This clone was seen a handful of times. This sample also contains other DNA sequences that code for the same CDR3. The rearrangement uses TRBV6-6 and TRBJ1-1, with 7 bases that match TRBD1. Germline values: CDR1 MNHNY, CDR2 SVGAGI (reference sequence). With 6 bases clipped from V and 0 bases from J, the junction kept 7 bases outside the gene matches. There are 15 residues in the CDR3. The CDR3 is CASSTPGTVNTEAFF. CDR3 nucleotides: TGTGCCAGCAGCACCCCCGGGACAGTGAACACTGAAGCTTTCTTT.

The V and J genes are TRBV29-1 and TRBJ2-6; 10 bases match TRBD1. Germline V lookup: CDR1 SQVTM, CDR2 ANQGSEA. V lost 4 bases, J lost 2 bases, and 2 bases stayed unmatched. The CDR3 length is 15 residues. The CDR3 sequence: CSVGQGAAGANVLTF. CDR3 sequence (DNA): TGCAGCGTTGGACAGGGGGCCGCTGGGGCCAACGTCCTGACTTTC.